Detailed here is one T cell receptor (beta chain). Other DNA sequences in the sample encode the same CDR3. The sample originates from a study of blood T cell repertoires in COVID-19. About the study: Some COVID-19 samples were acute and others convalescent; all came from the United States, Italy and Spain. In each case, the material was cDNA or gDNA derived from T cells, B-cell-depleted T cells, or PBMCs.

Per the original methods: Reference gene primer amplification gave nucleated cell count estimates. Method: immunoSEQ multiplex PCR; TCRdb's copy keeps in-frame clones and lacks some. The V and J calls and clone size were taken over from that table, and D and trimming were inferred from the DNA. The profile covers around 310,000 clones, with approximately 91% appearing a single time and around an eighth taken by the ten largest. Germline assignment: CDR1 SEHNR and CDR2 FQNEAQ (reference sequence). The CDR3 is 13 residues long. V trimming: 6 bases; J trimming: 8 bases; junction bases outside the gene matches: 6.

This TCR was sampled from a woman aged 55-70 years with acute or convalescent COVID-19. This chain links TRBV7-9 with TRBJ1-2; 10 bases are a match to TRBD1. Material: peripheral blood. CDR3 bases: TGTGCCAGCAGTTTGGGACAGGGGAGCGGCTACACCTTC. It specifies CASSLGQGSGYTF.